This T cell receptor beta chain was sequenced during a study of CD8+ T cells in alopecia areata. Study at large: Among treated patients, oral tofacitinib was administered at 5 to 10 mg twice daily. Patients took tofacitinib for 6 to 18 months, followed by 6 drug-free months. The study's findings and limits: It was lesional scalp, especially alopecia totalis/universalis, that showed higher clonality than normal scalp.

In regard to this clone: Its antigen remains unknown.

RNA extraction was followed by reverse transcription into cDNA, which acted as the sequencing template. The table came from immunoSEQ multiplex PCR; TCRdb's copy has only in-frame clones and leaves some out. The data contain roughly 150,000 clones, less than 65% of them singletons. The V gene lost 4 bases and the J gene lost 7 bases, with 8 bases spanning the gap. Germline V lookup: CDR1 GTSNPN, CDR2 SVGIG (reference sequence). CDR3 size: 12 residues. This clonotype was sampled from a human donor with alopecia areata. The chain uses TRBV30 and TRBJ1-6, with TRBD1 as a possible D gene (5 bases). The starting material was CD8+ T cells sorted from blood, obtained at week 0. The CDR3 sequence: CAWMEGNSPLHF. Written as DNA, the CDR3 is TGTGCCTGGATGGAGGGGAATTCACCCCTCCACTTT.